These T cell receptor beta chains were read from a single sample in a study of CD8+ T cells in alopecia areata. This table comes from immunoSEQ multiplex PCR, and its TCRdb copy is limited to in-frame clones, with some not included. The table shows under 150,000 clones, with approximately 47% occurring only once. The sequencing sample was made of NKG2D-low CD8+ T cells sorted from blood. These TCRs come from a human donor with alopecia areata. The CDR3 runs from the conserved cysteine through the conserved F or W. A D gene is named only where the DNA matches it firmly. Not every row has a clone size; where given, it reads once, few, many or a size class.

D	V	J	size	CDR3	DNA
TRBD1	TRBV2	TRBJ2-7	NA	CASRDRDYEQYF	TGTGCCAGCAGGGACAGGGACTACGAGCAGTACTTC
NA	TRBV15	TRBJ2-5	NA	CATSPRGETQYF	TGTGCCACCAGCCCCCGGGGGGAGACCCAGTACTTC
TRBD1	TRBV4-1	TRBJ2-1	NA	CASSGRDSSLDEQFF	TGCGCCAGCAGCGGACGGGACAGTAGTTTGGATGAGCAGTTCTTC
NA	TRBV30	TRBJ2-5	few	CAWTQGGQETQYF	TGTGCCTGGACCCAAGGGGGACAAGAGACCCAGTACTTC
TRBD1	TRBV5-6	TRBJ2-2	few	CASSPDRVGTGELFF	TGTGCCAGCAGTCCGGACAGGGTCGGCACCGGGGAGCTGTTTTTT
NA	TRBV5-6	TRBJ2-1	NA	CASSLVTTYNEQFF	TGTGCCAGCAGCTTGGTTACTACCTACAATGAGCAGTTCTTC
TRBD1	TRBV29-1	TRBJ2-1	few	CSVEAKGGDRVDEQFF	TGCAGCGTTGAAGCGAAGGGAGGGGACAGGGTCGATGAGCAGTTCTTC
NA	TRBV29-1	TRBJ1-2	NA	CSVVGGGDYGYTF	TGCAGCGTTGTCGGGGGAGGAGACTATGGCTACACCTTC
NA	TRBV5-1	TRBJ2-1	NA	CASSPGTNTFEQFF	TGCGCCAGCAGCCCAGGGACCAATACTTTTGAGCAGTTCTTC
NA	TRBV29-1	TRBJ2-7	NA	CSVEESPTTYEQYF	TGCAGCGTTGAAGAATCACCAACAACCTACGAGCAGTACTTC
NA	TRBV27	TRBJ1-2	NA	CASSLGRAYGYTF	TGTGCCAGCAGTTTGGGCCGCGCGTATGGCTACACCTTC
NA	TRBV5-4	TRBJ2-2	NA	CASSPWSGTGELFF	TGTGCCAGCAGCCCCTGGAGCGGGACCGGGGAGCTGTTTTTT
NA	TRBV5-1	TRBJ2-5	NA	CASSLEEETQYF	TGCGCCAGCAGCTTGGAAGAAGAGACCCAGTACTTC
TRBD2	TRBV5-6	TRBJ2-7	NA	CASKGGGEQYF	TGTGCCAGCAAAGGCGGGGGCGAGCAGTACTTC
NA	TRBV29-1	TRBJ2-3	few	CSVGGFTDTQYF	TGCAGCGTTGGCGGCTTCACAGATACGCAGTATTTT
NA	TRBV6-1	TRBJ2-3	few	CASRNSNTQYF	TGTGCCAGCAGGAACAGCAATACGCAGTATTTT
NA	TRBV11-2	TRBJ1-1	NA	CASSLGEAFF	TGTGCCAGCAGCTTAGGTGAAGCTTTCTTT
NA	TRBV29-1	TRBJ1-2	few	CSVAGVLDGYTF	TGCAGCGTGGCAGGGGTTCTGGATGGCTACACCTTC
NA	TRBV4-1	TRBJ2-7	NA	CASSRTASRNEQYF	TGCGCCAGCAGCAGGACAGCTTCGAGGAACGAGCAGTACTTC
TRBD1	TRBV28	TRBJ2-5	NA	CASSHNRDRGEETQYF	TGTGCCAGCAGCCACAATCGGGACAGGGGGGAGGAGACCCAGTACTTC
TRBD2	TRBV23-1	TRBJ2-5	NA	CASSQLTSGIETQYF	TGCGCCAGCAGTCAATTGACTAGCGGGATAGAGACCCAGTACTTC
NA	TRBV11-2	TRBJ2-1	few	CASSLTAQFF	TGTGCCAGCAGCTTAACGGCACAGTTCTTC
NA	TRBV28	TRBJ2-7	NA	CASSLVGDGYEQYF	TGTGCCAGCAGTTTAGTTGGGGACGGGTACGAGCAGTACTTC
TRBD1	TRBV5-1	TRBJ1-5	NA	CASSIDRGEPQHF	TGCGCCAGCAGCATCGACAGGGGCGAACCCCAGCATTTT
NA	TRBV27	TRBJ1-2	once	CASSPGWDGQRYGYTF	TGTGCCAGCAGCCCCGGCTGGGACGGACAACGATATGGCTACACCTTC
NA	TRBV9	TRBJ2-7	NA	CASSVVEVGGEQYF	TGTGCCAGCAGCGTAGTGGAGGTTGGCGGCGAGCAGTACTTC
TRBD1	TRBV5-6	TRBJ2-3	NA	CASSSRDRTDTQYF	TGTGCCAGCAGCTCAAGGGACAGAACAGATACGCAGTATTTT
NA	TRBV6-5	TRBJ1-4	NA	CASSHRGTEEKLFF	TGTGCCAGCAGTCACCGAGGGACGGAGGAAAAACTGTTTTTT
NA	TRBV7-9	TRBJ1-2	few	CASSLWDNYGYTF	TGTGCCAGCAGCTTATGGGATAACTATGGCTACACCTTC
NA	TRBV14	TRBJ1-5	NA	CASSQGHNQPQHF	TGTGCCAGCAGCCAAGGTCACAATCAGCCCCAGCATTTT
NA	TRBV29-1	TRBJ1-2	few	CSVESGRSYGYTF	TGCAGCGTTGAAAGTGGGCGAAGCTATGGCTACACCTTC
NA	TRBV20-1	TRBJ2-3	few	CSAGATDTQYF	TGCAGTGCGGGGGCTACAGATACGCAGTATTTT
NA	TRBV28	TRBJ2-1	few	CASSEGGNYNEQFF	TGTGCCAGCAGTGAGGGGGGAAATTACAATGAGCAGTTCTTC
NA	TRBV30	TRBJ2-3	once	CAWVKGGATTDTQYF	TGTGCCTGGGTTAAGGGGGGGGCCACCACAGATACGCAGTATTTT
NA	TRBV6-5	TRBJ2-1	NA	CASKGGAHHEQFF	TGTGCCAGCAAAGGCGGGGCGCACCATGAGCAGTTCTTC
NA	TRBV14	TRBJ2-2	NA	CASSQWAFNTGELFF	TGTGCCAGCAGCCAATGGGCCTTTAACACCGGGGAGCTGTTTTTT
TRBD2	TRBV4-3	TRBJ2-1	NA	CASSHSAGGLYNEQFF	TGCGCCAGCAGCCATTCGGCGGGGGGCCTTTACAATGAGCAGTTCTTC
NA	TRBV9	TRBJ2-5	NA	CASSVGSFVSETQYF	TGTGCCAGCAGCGTAGGTTCGTTTGTGTCGGAGACCCAGTACTTC
NA	TRBV7-9	TRBJ2-5	NA	CASSDAPEETQYF	TGTGCCAGCAGCGACGCGCCGGAAGAGACCCAGTACTTC
TRBD1	TRBV29-1	TRBJ2-1	NA	CSVGTGNEQFF	TGCAGCGTTGGGACAGGCAATGAGCAGTTCTTC
NA	TRBV29-1	TRBJ1-1	NA	CSVEDLGRDGGTTEAFF	TGCAGCGTTGAAGATTTGGGCAGGGACGGGGGCACCACTGAAGCTTTCTTT
TRBD2	TRBV4-1	TRBJ2-4	NA	CASSQPRTSGAKNIQYF	TGCGCCAGCAGCCAACCACGGACTAGCGGAGCCAAAAACATTCAGTACTTC
TRBD1	TRBV27	TRBJ1-2	few	CASSLSRDSSYTF	TGTGCCAGCAGTTTATCACGGGACAGTAGCTACACCTTC
NA	TRBV4-3	TRBJ2-5	NA	CASSQDRSKTQYF	TGCGCCAGCAGCCAAGACAGGTCGAAGACCCAGTACTTC
NA	TRBV13	TRBJ2-7	NA	CASTSTGTVTYEQYF	TGTGCCAGCACCTCCACCGGGACCGTTACCTACGAGCAGTACTTC
NA	TRBV30	TRBJ1-5	NA	CAWSLGGDQPQHF	TGTGCCTGGAGTTTGGGGGGGGATCAGCCCCAGCATTTT
NA	TRBV29-1	TRBJ1-1	NA	CSVDSGYTEAFF	TGCAGCGTTGACTCGGGGTACACTGAAGCTTTCTTT
NA	TRBV29-1	TRBJ1-2	NA	CSVDMGPALGGYTF	TGCAGCGTTGACATGGGGCCAGCACTTGGAGGCTACACCTTC
NA	TRBV4-1	TRBJ2-2	NA	CASSLRQPTGELFF	TGCGCCAGCAGCCTGAGGCAGCCCACCGGGGAGCTGTTTTTT
TRBD2	TRBV4-1	TRBJ2-5	NA	CASSRGLAETQYF	TGCGCCAGCAGCCGGGGACTAGCGGAGACCCAGTACTTC
TRBD2	TRBV29-1	TRBJ2-7	NA	CSVEYMGLAGGKTTYEQYF	TGCAGCGTTGAATATATGGGACTAGCGGGAGGGAAAACGACCTACGAGCAGTACTTC
TRBD1	TRBV29-1	TRBJ2-1	few	CSVTGGQPFF	TGCAGCGTTACAGGGGGTCAGCCGTTCTTC
NA	TRBV27	TRBJ2-1	NA	CASNSYNEQFF	TGTGCCAGCAACTCCTACAATGAGCAGTTCTTC
TRBD1	TRBV5-8	TRBJ1-5	NA	CASSSRDRGNQPQHF	TGTGCCAGCAGCTCACGGGACAGGGGGAATCAGCCCCAGCATTTT